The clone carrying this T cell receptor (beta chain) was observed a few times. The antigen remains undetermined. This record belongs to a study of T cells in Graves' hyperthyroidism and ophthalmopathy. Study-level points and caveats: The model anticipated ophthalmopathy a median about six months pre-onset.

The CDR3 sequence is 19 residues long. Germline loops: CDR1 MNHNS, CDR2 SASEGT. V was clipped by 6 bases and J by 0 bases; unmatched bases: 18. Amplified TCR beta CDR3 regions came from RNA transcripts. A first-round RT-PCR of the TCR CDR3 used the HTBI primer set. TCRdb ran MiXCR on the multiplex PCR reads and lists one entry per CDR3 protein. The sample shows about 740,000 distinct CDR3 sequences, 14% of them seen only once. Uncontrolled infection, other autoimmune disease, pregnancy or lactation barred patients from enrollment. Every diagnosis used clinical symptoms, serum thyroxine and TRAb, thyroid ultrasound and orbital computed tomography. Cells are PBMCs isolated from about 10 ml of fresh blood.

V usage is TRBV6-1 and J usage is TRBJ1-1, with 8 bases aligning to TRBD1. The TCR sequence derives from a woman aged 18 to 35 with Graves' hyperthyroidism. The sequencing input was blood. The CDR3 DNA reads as TGTGCCAGCAGCTTGACAGGGGCCGCACGGTACATCATGAACACTGAAGCTTTCTTT. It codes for CASSLTGAARYIMNTEAFF.